This TCR beta chain stems from a study of blood T cells in healthy people across ages. There were healthy Caucasian individuals from Russia, aged about 6 to 90, serving as donors. The CDR3 spans 18 residues. With 0 bases removed from V and 3 bases from J, the gap between germline ends came to 17 bases. Germline V gene lookup returns CDR1 LGHNA and CDR2 YSLEER. Study-level points and caveats: The donors' CMV status was not determined, possibly confounding changes in expanded clonotypes. A strong correlation was found between TCR beta diversity and the percentage of naive T cells. As age increased, TCR beta diversity per million T cells fell in a roughly linear fashion.

Next came a second PCR, run for about 7 to 12 cycles, which used a sample-barcoded 5' primer along with a J-beta primer mix. TCRdb redid the calling of the 5' RACE reads with MiXCR, one entry per CDR3 protein. The table has over 1,500,000 distinct CDR3 sequences, 49% seen once. Points on this clonotype: What it binds is not known.

The sample was blood. The receptor was isolated from a woman aged 40 to 49 in good health. The chain links TRBV4-3 to TRBJ1-4; perhaps TRBD1 as D (6 bases). The CDR3 is CASSQDRQGPDANEKLFF. As DNA, the CDR3 is TGCGCCAGCAGCCAAGATCGGCAGGGGCCCGACGCTAATGAAAAACTGTTTTTT.